Listed below are T cell receptor beta chains from one sample, sequenced in a study of response to subunit inactivated influenza vaccine. TCRdb recomputed calls from the RT-PCR reads with MiXCR, one row per CDR3 protein. The sample has more than 550,000 distinct CDR3 sequences, 10% to 12% seen once. The same specimen was also included in a second study, on T cells expressing NK-cell markers.

The source material was PBMCs from blood, sampled on the day of vaccination. The receptors derive from a man over 45 who received an inactivated influenza vaccine. The CDR3 runs from the conserved cysteine through the conserved F or W. D genes are given only for firm matches. Not all rows give a size; the values are once, few, many and, for expanded clones, a class.

few	TRBV7-7	.	TRBJ2-1	CASSRGQDSYNEQFF	TGTGCCAGCAGCCGAGGTCAGGACTCCTACAATGAGCAGTTCTTC
.	TRBV5-6	TRBD1	TRBJ2-7	CASSQGQGAIYEQYF	TGTGCCAGCAGCCAAGGTCAGGGGGCGATCTACGAGCAGTACTTC
many	TRBV19	TRBD2	TRBJ2-1	CASSGGLAGVYNEQFF	TGTGCCAGTAGTGGGGGACTAGCGGGAGTCTACAATGAGCAGTTCTTC
.	TRBV11-2	.	TRBJ2-7	CASRDSLRAYEQYF	TGTGCCAGCAGGGACTCGCTCCGTGCCTACGAGCAGTACTTC
.	TRBV12-3/TRBV12-4	.	TRBJ2-7	CASSFGAPEQYF	TGTGCCAGCAGTTTTGGGGCGCCCGAGCAGTACTTC
few	TRBV5-1	TRBD1	TRBJ2-1	CASSELTGGAYNEQFF	TGCGCCAGCAGCGAATTAACAGGGGGCGCCTACAATGAGCAGTTCTTC
few	TRBV4-3	TRBD2	TRBJ2-3	CASSQEGSSGRLSTDTQYF	TGCGCCAGCAGCCAAGAGGGGTCTAGCGGGAGACTTAGCACAGATACGCAGTATTTT
.	TRBV27	TRBD1	TRBJ1-6	CASSPGTGGDSPLHF	TGTGCCAGCAGTCCGGGGACAGGGGGCGATTCACCCCTCCACTTT
.	TRBV7-2	TRBD2	TRBJ2-3	CASSFIAGGRDTQYF	TGTGCCAGCAGCTTCATAGCGGGGGGGCGAGATACGCAGTATTTT
.	TRBV12-3/TRBV12-4	TRBD1	TRBJ1-1	CASRIQGWRTEAFF	TGTGCCAGCAGAATACAGGGGTGGAGGACTGAAGCTTTCTTT
many	TRBV12-3/TRBV12-4	TRBD2	TRBJ2-3	CASSLAGGRSTDTQYF	TGTGCCAGCAGTTTAGCGGGAGGGCGTAGCACAGATACGCAGTATTTT
few	TRBV19	TRBD2	TRBJ2-5	CASSITGGKETQYF	TGTGCCAGTAGTATTACCGGGGGGAAGGAGACCCAGTACTTC
few	TRBV9	.	TRBJ1-1	CASNQGINTEAFF	TGTGCCAGCAACCAGGGGATTAACACTGAAGCTTTCTTT
few	TRBV24-1	TRBD1	TRBJ2-7	CATSRDSLDEQYF	TGTGCCACCAGCAGGGACAGCCTAGACGAGCAGTACTTC
.	TRBV6-2/TRBV6-3	.	TRBJ2-1	CASSYSGGHEQFF	TGTGCCAGCAGTTACTCTGGGGGGCATGAGCAGTTCTTC
.	TRBV6-2/TRBV6-3	TRBD2	TRBJ2-5	CASSRTSGLQETQYF	TGTGCCAGCAGCCGGACTAGCGGGCTTCAAGAGACCCAGTACTTC